This T cell receptor beta chain is drawn from a study of vaccination and CD4 T cells after COVID-19. The overall study: Post-vaccine sample collection happened at a median of approximately 79 days after dose two, ranging 14 to 241. Control cultures were supplied with a CEFX pool, an HIV-1 Nef pool, or no peptide at all.

Treatment noted: 10-day PBMC culture with coronavirus spike peptide pools or control peptides (ViraFEST assay). About this clonotype itself: Its antigen is unknown.

Sequencing of cultured CD4+ T cell DNA used the Oncomine TCR Beta short-read assay. The authors extracted genomic DNA from cultured CD4+ T cells. Each CDR3 protein gets one entry after TCRdb re-called the PCR reads with MiXCR. The sample lists around 16,000 distinct CDR3 sequences, approximately 48% occurring once. The CDR3 has 16 residues. V gave up 3 bases and J gave up 9 bases, with 24 bases separating them. Germline V CDR1 and CDR2: SNHLY, FYNNEI. The receptor comes from a human donor who had recovered from COVID-19. The rearrangement joins TRBV2 to TRBJ2-7; D tentatively fits TRBD1 or TRBD2 (6 bases each). What was sequenced was CD4+ T cells from blood, cultured in vitro. CDR3 nucleotides: TGTGCCAGCAGTGAGGGGTCTGGTTTCGGGGGCGGAGGGCAGTACTTC. This encodes CASSEGSGFGGGGQYF. Combining the CDR3 with reference TRBV2 and TRBJ2-7 gives the whole variable domain EPEVTQTPSHQVTQMGQEVILRCVPISNHLYFYWYRQILGQKVEFLVSFYNNEISEKSEIFDDQFSVERPDGSNFTLKIRSTKLEDSAMYFCASSEGSGFGGGGQYFGPGTRLTVT.